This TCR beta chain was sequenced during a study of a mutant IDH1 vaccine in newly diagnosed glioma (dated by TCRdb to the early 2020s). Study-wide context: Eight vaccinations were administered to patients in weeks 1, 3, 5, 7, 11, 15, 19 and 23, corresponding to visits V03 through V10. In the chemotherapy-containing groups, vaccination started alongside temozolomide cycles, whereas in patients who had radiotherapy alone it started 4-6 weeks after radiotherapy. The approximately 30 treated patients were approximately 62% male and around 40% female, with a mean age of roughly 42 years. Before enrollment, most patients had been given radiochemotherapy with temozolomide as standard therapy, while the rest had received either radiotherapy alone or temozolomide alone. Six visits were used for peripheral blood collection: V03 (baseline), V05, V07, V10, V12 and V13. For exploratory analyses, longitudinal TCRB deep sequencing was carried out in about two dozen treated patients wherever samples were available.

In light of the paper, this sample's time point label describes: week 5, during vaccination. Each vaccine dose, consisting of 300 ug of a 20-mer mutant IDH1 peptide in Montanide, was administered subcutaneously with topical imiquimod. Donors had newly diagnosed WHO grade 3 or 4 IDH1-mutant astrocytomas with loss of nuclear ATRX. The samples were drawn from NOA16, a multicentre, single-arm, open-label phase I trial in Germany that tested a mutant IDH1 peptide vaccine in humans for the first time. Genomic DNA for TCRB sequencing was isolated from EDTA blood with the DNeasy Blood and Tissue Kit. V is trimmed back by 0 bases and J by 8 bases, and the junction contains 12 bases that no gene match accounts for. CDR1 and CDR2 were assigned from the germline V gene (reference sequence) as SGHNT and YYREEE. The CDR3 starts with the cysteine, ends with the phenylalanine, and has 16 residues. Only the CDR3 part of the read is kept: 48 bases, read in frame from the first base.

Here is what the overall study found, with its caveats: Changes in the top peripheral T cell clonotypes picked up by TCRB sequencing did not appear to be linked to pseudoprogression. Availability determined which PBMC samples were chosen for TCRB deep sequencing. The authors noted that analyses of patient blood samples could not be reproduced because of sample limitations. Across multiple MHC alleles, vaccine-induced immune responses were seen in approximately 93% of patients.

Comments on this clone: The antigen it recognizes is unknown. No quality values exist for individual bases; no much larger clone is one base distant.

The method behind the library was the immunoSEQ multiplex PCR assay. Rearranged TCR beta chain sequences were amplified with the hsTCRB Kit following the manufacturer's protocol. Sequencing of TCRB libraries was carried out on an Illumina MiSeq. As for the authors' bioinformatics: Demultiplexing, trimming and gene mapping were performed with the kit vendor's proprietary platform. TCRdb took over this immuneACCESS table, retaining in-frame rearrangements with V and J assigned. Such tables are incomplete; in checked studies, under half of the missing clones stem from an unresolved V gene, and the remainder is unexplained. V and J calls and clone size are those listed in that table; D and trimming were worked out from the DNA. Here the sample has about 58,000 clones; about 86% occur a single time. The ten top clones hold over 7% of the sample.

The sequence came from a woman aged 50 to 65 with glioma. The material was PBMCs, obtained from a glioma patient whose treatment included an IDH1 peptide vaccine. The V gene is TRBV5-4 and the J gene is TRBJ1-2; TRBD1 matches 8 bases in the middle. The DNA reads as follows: TGTGCCAGCAGCTTGGAAAGAGACAGGGGAGGGGGGGGCTACACCTTC. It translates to CASSLERDRGGGGYTF.